Following are 14 T cell receptor beta chains from one sample sequenced in a study of cytomegalovirus exposure and HLA in healthy donors. The method was immunoSEQ multiplex PCR; TCRdb's version includes in-frame clones alone and lacks a portion of them. There are about 120,000 clones in the sample; 89% occur only once, and roughly 1.2% lies in the top ten. Source material: PBMCs. These receptors all stem from a woman aged 18-30 years in good health and CMV-seronegative.

The CDR3 DNA reads TGCGCCAGCAGCTTGGGGGGGACTAACACCGGGGAGCTGTTTTTT. Protein sequence: CASSLGGTNTGELFF. The chain couples TRBV5-1 to TRBJ2-2, with D possibly being TRBD2 (6 bases). V was cut by 0 bases and J by 2 bases, with 8 bases left in between. Looked up from germline, CDR1 is SGHRS and CDR2 is YFSETQ. This CDR3 region has 15 residues.

The genes are TRBV7-2 and TRBJ2-5, with D maybe TRBD2 (6 bases). CDR3 length: 14 residues. V lost 6 bases and J 4 bases, leaving 15 bases between the germline ends. Germline loops: CDR1 SGHTA, CDR2 FQGNSA. CDR3 DNA: TGTGCCAGCAGATCGCGGGGCCAGGGAGAGACCCAGTACTTC. This translates into CASRSRGQGETQYF.

V and J are TRBV6-5 and TRBJ1-2; possibly TRBD1 for D (6 bases). Per germline, CDR1 MNHEY and CDR2 SVGAGI. V was clipped by 5 bases and J by 4 bases, with 14 bases between them. The CDR3 is 14 residues long. CDR3 in DNA: TGTGCCAGCAGTAGAGCGGGACAAATCTATGGCTACACCTTC. Translation gives CASSRAGQIYGYTF.

CDR3: CASSYTGALNYGYTF. The CDR3 coding sequence is TGTGCCAGCAGTTACACAGGGGCCCTAAACTATGGCTACACCTTC. This chain connects TRBV6-5 to TRBJ1-2; 7 nucleotides agree with TRBD1. Germline V gene sequence: CDR1 MNHEY, CDR2 SVGAGI. This CDR3 spans 15 amino acids. J gave up 2 bases and V 2 bases, and 5 bases lay outside the gene matches.

The genes are TRBV4-2 and TRBJ1-2; D is uncertain. This CDR3 has 16 amino acids. In germline, CDR1 is LGHNA, CDR2 YNFKEQ. V lost 3 bases, J lost 0 bases, and 14 bases lay in between. CDR3 DNA sequence: TGTGCCAGCAGCCAGAAAGGCGGAACCTCTAACTATGGCTACACCTTC. It encodes CASSQKGGTSNYGYTF.

This clone was seen once. The CDR3 bases are TGTGCCAGCCGCCCATTGGGGTGGTCAGGGAACAATGAAAAACTGTTTTTT. It encodes CASRPLGWSGNNEKLFF. The chain couples TRBV7-9 to TRBJ1-4; D possibly corresponds to TRBD1 (5 bases). There are 17 residues in the CDR3. CDR1 is SEHNR, CDR2 FQNEAQ, per germline (reference sequence). The germline V and J ends were trimmed by 8 bases and 5 bases, with 24 bases remaining between them.

The chain joins TRBV6-6 to TRBJ1-6, with D possibly being TRBD1 (6 bases). Germline values: CDR1 MNHNY, CDR2 SVGAGI (reference sequence). V was cut by 2 bases and J by 7 bases, with 15 bases left in between. This CDR3 comprises 16 residues. The DNA of the CDR3 is TGTGCCAGCAGTTACCCTCAGGGGCTAGGCAATTCACCCCTCCACTTT. Its protein is CASSYPQGLGNSPLHF.

This clone is a singleton in its sample. CDR3 loop: CASSPQGAEPSGELFF. DNA for the CDR3: TGTGCCAGCAGCCCACAGGGGGCAGAACCGTCCGGGGAGCTGTTTTTT. The chain employs TRBV5-4 and TRBJ2-2; TRBD1 agrees at 9 bases. V trimming: 4 bases; J trimming: 6 bases; junction bases outside the gene matches: 10. The CDR3 spans 16 residues. Germline values: CDR1 SGHNT, CDR2 YYREEE (reference sequence). The full variable domain, completed using reference TRBV5-4 and TRBJ2-2, is ETGVTQSPTHLIKTRGQQVTLRCSSQSGHNTVSWYQQALGQGPQFIFQYYREEENGRGNFPPRFSGLQFPNYSSELNVNALELDDSALYLCASSPQGAEPSGELFFGEGSRLTVL.

The DNA of the CDR3 is TGTGCCCAAGACAGCCTCGGCGAGCAGTACTTC. It yields the protein CAQDSLGEQYF. The chain links TRBV7-2 to TRBJ2-7, with D possibly being TRBD1 (5 bases). The CDR3 contains 11 residues. Germline CDR1 and CDR2: SGHTA and FQGNSA. V was trimmed by 11 bases and J by 6 bases, leaving 14 bases between them.

The rearrangement links TRBV19 to TRBJ2-5, with TRBD2 identical over 9 bases. This CDR3 has 14 amino acids. The V segment lost 10 bases and the J segment 5 bases; nucleotides outside the gene matches: 11. CDR1 is LNHDA and CDR2 is SQIVND in the germline V gene (reference sequence). For the CDR3, the DNA is TGTGCCACTCAGCGCCAAGGACTAGCGGAGACCCAGTACTTC. Translating it yields CATQRQGLAETQYF. Full variable domain (rest looked up from reference TRBV19 and TRBJ2-5): DGGITQSPKYLFRKEGQNVTLSCEQNLNHDAMYWYRQDPGQGLRLIYYSQIVNDFQKGDIAEGYSVSREKKESFPLTVTSAQKNPTAFYLCATQRQGLAETQYFGPGTRLLVL.

The chain employs TRBV15 and TRBJ1-1; the match to TRBD1 covers 9 bases. The CDR3 spans 13 residues. V lost 5 bases and J lost 8; bases outside the gene matches: 6. Germline V lookup: CDR1 LNHNV, CDR2 YYDKDF (reference sequence). CDR3 sequence reads: CATSGGQGREAFF. In nucleotides, the CDR3 is TGTGCCACCAGCGGAGGACAGGGGAGGGAAGCTTTCTTT.

The V call is TRBV6-6, the J call TRBJ2-7, with a weak D call TRBD2 (5 bases). Germline-derived CDR1 and CDR2 are MNHNY and SVGAGI (reference sequence). The CDR3 runs 12 residues. V lost 0 bases and J lost 5, with 5 bases in between. The CDR3 nucleotides are TGTGCCAGCAGTTACTCGACTAACGAGCAGTACTTC. Protein sequence: CASSYSTNEQYF.

The chain employs TRBV7-3 and TRBJ2-2; a weak D match, TRBD1 (6 bases). This CDR3 comprises 14 residues. V lost 5 bases, J lost 4 bases, and 11 bases lay in between. Germline V gives CDR1 SGHTA, CDR2 FQGTGA. The CDR3 region is CASSRNRATGELFF. DNA for the CDR3: TGTGCCAGCAGCCGAAACAGGGCCACCGGGGAGCTGTTTTTT. The whole variable domain, remainder taken from reference TRBV7-3 and TRBJ2-2, is GAGVSQTPSNKVTEKGKYVELRCDPISGHTALYWYRQSLGQGPEFLIYFQGTGAADDSGLPNDRFFAVRPEGSVSTLKIQRTERGDSAVYLCASSRNRATGELFFGEGSRLTVL.

The rearrangement joins TRBV27 to TRBJ2-7, with D possibly matching TRBD1 (5 bases). Germline CDR1 is MNHEY and CDR2 is SMNVEV (reference sequence). CDR3 size: 14 residues. V was shortened by 3 bases and J by 2 bases, with 11 bases between the two germline ends. CDR3 sequence (DNA): TGTGCCAGCAGTTTTTCAGGGTTCGCCTACGAGCAGTACTTC. Its protein is CASSFSGFAYEQYF.